The 28 T cell receptor beta chains listed next were all sequenced from one sample in a study of blood T cell repertoires in COVID-19 (dated by TCRdb to the early 2020s). Libraries were built with the immunoSEQ multiplex PCR assay. TCRdb provides this immuneACCESS table in a form limited to in-frame rearrangements. Some clones are lacking; in checked studies, under half of them reflect an unresolved V gene, and why the rest are absent is not known. The sample table lists 75,000 to 90,000 clones, more than 75% of them with a count of one. 7% to 9% of the sample belongs to the ten largest clones. Sequencing input: peripheral blood. Every receptor here comes from an elderly man with active or convalescent COVID-19.

V is TRBV2 and J is TRBJ2-1; TRBD2 matches 9 bases. CDR1 is SNHLY, CDR2 FYNNEI, per germline. Germline trimming cut 7 bases from V and 0 bases from J; bases unmatched to any gene: 4. The CDR3 length is 15 residues. CDR3 loop: CASTAAGGSYNEQFF. The CDR3 nucleotides read TGTGCCAGCACTGCAGCGGGAGGCTCCTACAATGAGCAGTTCTTC.

This clone appeared a single time. V is TRBV5-1 and J is TRBJ2-2, with D uncertain. The germline gives CDR1 SGHRS, CDR2 YFSETQ. V was shortened by 0 bases and J by 0 bases, with 9 bases between the two germline ends. The CDR3 loop spans 16 amino acids. Here the CDR3 DNA reads TGCGCCAGCAGCTTGGATGGCCCAGCGAACACCGGGGAGCTGTTTTTT. Protein sequence: CASSLDGPANTGELFF.

This clone was detected once. The chain employs TRBV30 and TRBJ2-3, with a weak D call TRBD2 (6 bases). Trimming pared 2 bases from V and 4 bases from J, leaving 13 bases between. Germline CDR1 GTSNPN, CDR2 SVGIG (reference sequence). The CDR3 has 14 residues. CDR3 sequence reads: CAWSISGDPDTQYF. In DNA, the CDR3 is TGTGCCTGGAGTATCTCGGGAGACCCAGATACGCAGTATTTT.

The chain employs TRBV3-1 (or the pseudogene TRBV3-2) and TRBJ1-1, with D unresolved. Germline CDR1 LGHDT, CDR2 YNNKEL (reference sequence). The length of the CDR3 is 11 residues. V lost 4 bases and J lost 7, with 7 bases in between. In DNA, the CDR3 is TGTGCCAGCAGCCGAGGTTATGAAGCTTTCTTT. This gives the protein CASSRGYEAFF.

J is TRBJ1-6 and V is TRBV7-9; weak D call: TRBD1 (5 bases). Germline V gives CDR1 SEHNR, CDR2 FQNEAQ (reference sequence). This CDR3 has 13 residues. Trimming removed 5 bases at V and 10 bases at J, with 12 bases between. Here the CDR3 reads CASSALQGSPLHF. CDR3 nucleotides: TGTGCCAGCAGCGCCCTCCAGGGATCACCCCTCCACTTT.

This chain uses TRBV30 with TRBJ1-1, with D tentatively TRBD1 (6 bases). The CDR3 has 13 residues. Germline CDR1 is GTSNPN and CDR2 is SVGIG (reference sequence). The V and J ends lost 5 bases and 3 bases respectively, with 13 bases between them. The CDR3 protein is CAWRPDRYTEAFF. CDR3 coding DNA: TGTGCCTGGCGTCCAGACAGGTACACTGAAGCTTTCTTT.

This chain joins TRBV24-1 and TRBJ2-3, with D maybe TRBD2 (5 bases). The CDR3 contains 15 residues. V was trimmed by 2 bases and J by 4 bases, leaving 12 bases between them. Per germline, CDR1 KGHDR and CDR2 SFDVKD. The CDR3 DNA reads as TGTGCCACCAGTGATTGGGCGGGTTCCTCAGATACGCAGTATTTT. This translates into CATSDWAGSSDTQYF.

This chain uses TRBV4-1 with TRBJ1-6; 8 bases align to TRBD1. J was trimmed by 14 bases and V by 1 base; bases with no gene match: 4. This CDR3 has 13 residues. Germline V gene data show CDR1 as MGHRA and CDR2 as YSYEKL. CDR3 sequence reads: CASSQVQGGSLHF. CDR3 DNA: TGCGCCAGCAGCCAAGTACAGGGGGGGTCCCTCCACTTT.

The V gene is TRBV2, the J gene TRBJ2-7; D possibly corresponds to TRBD2 (6 bases). This CDR3 has 14 amino acids. The germline V gene encodes CDR1 SNHLY and CDR2 FYNNEI. V was trimmed by 6 bases and J by 3 bases, leaving 15 bases between them. The CDR3 DNA sequence: TGTGCCAGCAGAGATTTAGGGCGGGGCTACGAGCAGTACGTC. Translation: CASRDLGRGYEQYV.

This sequence joins TRBV21-1 and TRBJ2-7; the D call TRBD1 from the table was never checked on the DNA. TRBV21-1 is reported as a pseudogene. The CDR3 spans 14 residues. This CDR3 is CASSKRGTGTEQYV. The CDR3 region has the DNA TGTGCCAGCAGCAAAAGGGGAACAGGGACCGAGCAGTACGTC.

The CDR3 region has the DNA TGTGCCAGTAGTATAGCCCTGGGACAGCGGTCCAATGAGCAGTTCTTC. Translation gives CASSIALGQRSNEQFF. The chain is built from TRBV19 and TRBJ2-1, with 7 bases lining up with TRBD1. There are 16 residues in the CDR3. The trim removed 1 base at V and 6 bases at J, leaving 9 bases unmatched. Germline V gene sequence: CDR1 LNHDA, CDR2 SQIVND (reference sequence). Drawing the rest from reference TRBV19 and TRBJ2-1, the complete variable domain is DGGITQSPKYLFRKEGQNVTLSCEQNLNHDAMYWYRQDPGQGLRLIYYSQIVNDFQKGDIAEGYSVSREKKESFPLTVTSAQKNPTAFYLCASSIALGQRSNEQFFGPGTRLTVL.

This clone came up once. This sequence joins TRBV5-4 and TRBJ2-7; 14 bases are shared with TRBD2. Germline V lookup: CDR1 SGHNT, CDR2 YYREEE (reference sequence). CDR3 length equals 15 residues. With V trimmed by 4 bases and J by 6 bases, 6 bases remained unmatched. Written as DNA, the CDR3 is TGTGCCAGCAGCCCGGGACTAGCGGGAGCGGGCGAGCAGTACGTC. Protein: CASSPGLAGAGEQYV.

The rearrangement links TRBV18 to TRBJ1-2; no clear D gene. Germline V lookup: CDR1 KGHSH, CDR2 LQKENI. The CDR3 totals 14 residues. Trimming left V 1 base short and J 6 bases short, with 12 bases between. The CDR3 nucleotides read TGTGCCAGCTCACCACTGGACGGGGTTCATGGCTACACCTTC. This gives the protein CASSPLDGVHGYTF.

The chain uses TRBV2 and TRBJ2-5; TRBD2 matches 12 bases. Germline CDR1 reads SNHLY; CDR2 reads FYNNEI. CDR3 length: 16 amino acids. The V segment lost 5 bases and the J segment 0 bases; nucleotides outside the gene matches: 4. CDR3 sequence (DNA): TGTGCCAGCAGTACCGGGACTAGCGGGTACCAAGAGACCCAGTACTTC. Translation: CASSTGTSGYQETQYF.

V usage is TRBV5-1 and J usage is TRBJ1-3; 7 nucleotides line up with TRBD1. There are 14 residues in the CDR3. Germline loops: CDR1 SGHRS, CDR2 YFSETQ. V lost 4 bases, J lost 2 bases, and 3 bases stayed unmatched. In DNA form, the CDR3 reads TGCGCCAGCAGCGGTACAGGGGCTGGAAACACCATATATTTT. Translation gives CASSGTGAGNTIYF.

This clone was counted only a few times. The chain has TRBV19 and TRBJ2-1; a weak D match, TRBD2 (5 bases). Deletions cut 3 bases from V and 6 bases from J, with 12 bases between. Germline assignment: CDR1 LNHDA and CDR2 SQIVND (reference sequence). This CDR3 comprises 14 residues. The CDR3 region has the DNA TGTGCCAGTAGTATCGGGGATCCCTTCAATGAGCAGTTCTTC. The encoded protein is CASSIGDPFNEQFF. The variable domain in full, with the rest retrieved from reference TRBV19 and TRBJ2-1, is DGGITQSPKYLFRKEGQNVTLSCEQNLNHDAMYWYRQDPGQGLRLIYYSQIVNDFQKGDIAEGYSVSREKKESFPLTVTSAQKNPTAFYLCASSIGDPFNEQFFGPGTRLTVL.

The chain combines TRBV7-3 with TRBJ2-1, with 8 positions matching TRBD1. The J segment lost 9 bases and the V segment lost 5 bases, leaving 9 bases of the junction unmatched. Germline lookup yields CDR1 SGHTA and CDR2 FQGTGA. The CDR3 is made up of 14 amino acids. CDR3: CASSPDDRGPEQFF. CDR3 coding DNA: TGTGCCAGCAGCCCAGACGACAGGGGCCCTGAGCAGTTCTTC. Full variable domain (missing parts from reference TRBV7-3 and TRBJ2-1): GAGVSQTPSNKVTEKGKYVELRCDPISGHTALYWYRQSLGQGPEFLIYFQGTGAADDSGLPNDRFFAVRPEGSVSTLKIQRTERGDSAVYLCASSPDDRGPEQFFGPGTRLTVL.

V usage is TRBV3-1 (or the pseudogene TRBV3-2) and J usage is TRBJ1-2; 7 positions agree with TRBD1. Germline CDR1 LGHDT, CDR2 YNNKEL (reference sequence). The J segment lost 3 bases and the V segment lost 2 bases, leaving 3 bases of the junction unmatched. The CDR3 is made up of 14 amino acids. CDR3 protein: CASSQRDRDYGYTF. The CDR3 coding sequence is TGTGCCAGCAGCCAACGCGACAGGGACTATGGCTACACCTTC.

This clone appeared a few times. The chain links TRBV2 to TRBJ1-2; D may be TRBD1 (5 bases). CDR1 is SNHLY and CDR2 is FYNNEI in the germline V gene. Trimming pared 10 bases from V and 0 bases from J, leaving 18 bases between. This CDR3 spans 15 amino acids. The CDR3 nucleotides are TGTGCCACCAACCCTATGACAGCTACTAACTATGGCTACACCTTC. Translated: CATNPMTATNYGYTF.

The CDR3 here is CASSPQGGLAGSEQYV. DNA of the CDR3: TGTGCCAGCTCACCACAGGGGGGGCTAGCGGGTTCCGAGCAGTACGTC. This chain joins TRBV18 and TRBJ2-7, with TRBD2 matching over 8 bases. V was clipped by 1 base and J by 6 bases; unmatched bases: 11. In germline, CDR1 is KGHSH, CDR2 LQKENI. The CDR3 covers 16 residues.

The rearrangement uses TRBV25-1 and TRBJ2-1; 7 positions agree with TRBD2. Per germline, CDR1 MGHDK and CDR2 SYGVNS. The CDR3 consists of 16 residues. V was pared by 1 base and J by 4 bases, with 7 bases of the junction left unmatched. CDR3: CASSEFGGGPYNEQFF. For the CDR3, the DNA is TGTGCCAGCAGTGAATTCGGGGGAGGGCCGTACAATGAGCAGTTCTTC.

This clone appeared a single time. The chain has TRBV19 and TRBJ1-1, with D perhaps matching TRBD1 (6 bases). The germline V gene encodes CDR1 LNHDA and CDR2 SQIVND (reference sequence). Deletions cut 4 bases from V and 1 base from J, with 19 bases between. This CDR3 has 17 residues. The CDR3 nucleotides read TGTGCCAGTAGTACCCAGACCGGACAGTGGGGGAACACTGAAGCTTTCTTT. Its protein product is CASSTQTGQWGNTEAFF.

The chain employs TRBV6-6 and TRBJ2-5; possibly TRBD2 for D (5 bases). Germline values: CDR1 MNHNY, CDR2 SVGAGI (reference sequence). Trimming took 8 bases from V and 1 from J, leaving 14 bases between them. The CDR3 extends over 14 amino acids. CDR3 DNA: TGTGCCAGCGGGAGCGGACGGACCCAAGAGACCCAGTACTTC. Protein product: CASGSGRTQETQYF.

CDR3: CASKVRGVDSGNTIYF. DNA for the CDR3: TGTGCCAGTAAGGTCCGGGGAGTAGACTCTGGAAACACCATATATTTT. The rearrangement joins TRBV19 to TRBJ1-3; no reliable D call. The CDR3 has 16 residues. The germline CDR1 and CDR2 sequences are LNHDA and SQIVND (reference sequence). Trimming removed 7 bases from V and 0 bases from J, with 16 bases in between.

V usage is TRBV6-5 and J usage is TRBJ2-2, with 8 positions matching TRBD2. With V trimmed by 6 bases and J by 4 bases, 7 bases remained unmatched. The CDR3 has 15 amino acids. The germline CDR1 and CDR2 sequences are MNHEY and SVGAGI. The CDR3 region is CASSLGTRSTGELFF. The CDR3 bases are TGTGCCAGCAGCCTAGGGACTAGAAGCACCGGGGAGCTGTTTTTT.

The rearrangement joins TRBV5-4 to TRBJ1-1; D uncertain. This CDR3 spans 16 amino acids. Germline V gene data show CDR1 as SGHNT and CDR2 as YYREEE (reference sequence). V lost 4 bases and J lost 3, with 19 bases in between. The CDR3 region has the DNA TGTGCCAGCAGCCCTGAGTTGAGGGATGTGGACACTGAAGCTTTCTTT. Its translation: CASSPELRDVDTEAFF.

This chain uses TRBV19 with TRBJ1-2; D ambiguous. Germline loops: CDR1 LNHDA, CDR2 SQIVND (reference sequence). V was clipped by 5 bases and J by 4 bases, with 8 bases between them. The CDR3 extends over 12 amino acids. In nucleotides, the CDR3 is TGTGCCAGTAGTCGGTCGCTCTATGGCTACACCTTC. Its protein is CASSRSLYGYTF.

The chain carries TRBV19 and TRBJ1-2; 8 nucleotides match TRBD1. There are 14 residues in the CDR3. The V and J ends lost 3 bases and 6 bases, in that order; junction bases with no gene match: 6. Looked up from germline, CDR1 is LNHDA and CDR2 is SQIVND (reference sequence). In nucleotides, the CDR3 is TGTGCCAGTAGTATCAGGGGACAGGTCCATGGCTACACCTTC. It is translated as CASSIRGQVHGYTF.